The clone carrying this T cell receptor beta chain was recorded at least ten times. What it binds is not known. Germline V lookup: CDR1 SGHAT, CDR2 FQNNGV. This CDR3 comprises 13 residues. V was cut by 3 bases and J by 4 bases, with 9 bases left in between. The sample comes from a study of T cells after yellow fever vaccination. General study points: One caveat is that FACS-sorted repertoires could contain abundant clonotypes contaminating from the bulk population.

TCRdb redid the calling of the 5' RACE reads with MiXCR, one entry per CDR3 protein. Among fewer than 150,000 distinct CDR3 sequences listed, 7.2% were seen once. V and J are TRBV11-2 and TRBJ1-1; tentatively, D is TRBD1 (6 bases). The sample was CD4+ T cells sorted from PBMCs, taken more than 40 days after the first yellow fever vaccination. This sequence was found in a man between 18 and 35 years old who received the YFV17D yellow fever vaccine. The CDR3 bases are TGTGCCAGCAGCTTTGGGGGGGCCACTGAAGCTTTCTTT. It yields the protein CASSFGGATEAFF. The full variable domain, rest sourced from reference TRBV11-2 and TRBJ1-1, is EAGVAQSPRYKIIEKRQSVAFWCNPISGHATLYWYQQILGQGPKLLIQFQNNGVVDDSQLPKDRFSAERLKGVDSTLKIQPAKLEDSAVYLCASSFGGATEAFFGQGTRLTVV.